The sequence of this T cell receptor beta chain was determined in a study of long-term antiretroviral therapy in people with HIV. This clone was recorded once. The antigen remains unidentified. Study results and caveats: All time points showed a repertoire dominated by clones expanded before ART. Narrower CDR3 length ranges marked HIV repertoires relative to controls.

Run at survey level, the immunoSEQ assay was version v3.0. Some clones are missing from TCRdb's copy, which holds only in-frame ones; the method was immunoSEQ multiplex PCR. This sample yields tens of thousands of clones, of which roughly three quarters are seen a single time; approximately 11% belongs to the top ten. In each sample, about 0.9-10 million cryopreserved PBMC were present before DNA extraction. This specimen consisted of unsorted PBMCs, obtained 1.1 years before starting antiretroviral therapy. This TCR was sampled from a woman aged 40 to 50 with HIV.

The CDR3 sequence is CASNRQDNYGYTF. CDR3 coding DNA: TGTGCCAGTAACCGACAGGATAACTATGGCTACACCTTC. The rearrangement uses TRBV19 and TRBJ1-2, with D maybe TRBD1 (6 bases). With 7 bases removed from V and 1 base from J, the gap between germline ends came to 10 bases. This CDR3 is 13 amino acids long. Germline CDR1 and CDR2: LNHDA and SQIVND (reference sequence).